This TCR beta chain was sequenced in a study of T cell responses to AZD1222 COVID-19 vaccine. Study-wide results and caveats: Compared with day 0, the breadth and depth of the Spike-specific TCR repertoire rose significantly after two doses of AZD1222.

The assay was immunoSEQ multiplex PCR, and TCRdb's table has in-frame clones only and misses some. Among about 180,000 clones listed, approximately 90% were seen once. Remarks on this clone: Antigen unknown.

Germline CDR1 LNHDA, CDR2 SQIVND (reference sequence). Deletions cut 7 bases from V and 4 bases from J, with 21 bases between. The CDR3 is 16 amino acids. This sequence was found in an adult who received the AZD1222 COVID-19 vaccine. The sample here was peripheral blood, taken 28 days after the second AZD1222 dose. The chain combines TRBV19 with TRBJ2-3, with D tentatively TRBD1 (6 bases). The CDR3 DNA is TGTGCCAGTAATATGGAAGGGGGAGACCTTTCAGATACGCAGTATTTT. Translating gives CASNMEGGDLSDTQYF.